Presented here are 2 T cell receptor beta chains from one specimen sequenced in a study of blood T cell repertoires in COVID-19. The repertoire was sequenced with immunoSEQ multiplex PCR; TCRdb's copy has only in-frame clones and lacks some. The sample consists of about 160,000 clones, roughly 81% of them appearing once. The specimen sequenced was peripheral blood. These receptors were obtained from an older woman with COVID-19, enrolled during active disease.

This sequence joins TRBV27 and TRBJ2-7, with D perhaps TRBD1 (5 bases). This CDR3 spans 13 amino acids. Trimming removed 3 bases at V and 3 bases at J, with 9 bases between. The germline V gene has CDR1 MNHEY and CDR2 SMNVEV (reference sequence). CDR3 DNA sequence: TGTGCCAGCAGTTTTGGGGCAAGCTACGAGCAGTACGTC. Its translation is CASSFGASYEQYV.

This clone was observed many times. The chain carries TRBV11-3 and TRBJ2-1; TRBD2 might be the D (6 bases). The CDR3 totals 15 residues. The V end was cut by 4 bases, the J end by 9 bases, with 19 bases between. The V gene's germline CDR1 is SGHNT and CDR2 YENEEA. The CDR3 reads CASSSGRSGSVEQFF. The CDR3 region has the DNA TGTGCCAGCAGCTCGGGGAGGAGCGGTAGCGTTGAGCAGTTCTTC.